Listed below are T cell receptor beta chains from one sample, sequenced in a study of shared T cell receptors in the human thymus. Data came from immunoSEQ multiplex PCR; TCRdb stores just in-frame clones and leaves some out. Of hundreds of thousands of clones in the sample, roughly 88% are singletons; the top ten hold around 0.0099%. This same sample was also taken into another study, of human thymus T cells.

Input material: thymocytes. The receptors stem from a boy under three years old with a congenital heart defect. Both conserved end residues are part of each CDR3. The D gene is left open where the match is weak. Expanded clones are given a class, and other clones once, few, many or no size at all.

j_call: TRBJ2-1; d_call: TRBD2; clone_size: .; v_call: TRBV11-2; cdr3_aa: CASSLVQLAGVSYNEQFF; cdr3_nt: TGTGCCAGCAGCTTGGTCCAACTAGCGGGAGTCTCCTACAATGAGCAGTTCTTC
j_call: TRBJ2-1; d_call: TRBD2; clone_size: few; v_call: TRBV14; cdr3_aa: CASSQAPYVTGGTNEQFF; cdr3_nt: TGTGCCAGCAGCCAAGCCCCTTACGTGACGGGAGGCACGAATGAGCAGTTCTTC
j_call: TRBJ1-1; d_call: .; clone_size: .; v_call: TRBV30; cdr3_aa: CAWRGDWDTEAFF; cdr3_nt: TGTGCCTGGAGAGGGGATTGGGACACTGAAGCTTTCTTT
j_call: TRBJ2-3; d_call: TRBD1; clone_size: .; v_call: TRBV7-2; cdr3_aa: CASSGDRGDTQYF; cdr3_nt: TGTGCCAGCAGTGGGGACAGGGGGGATACGCAGTATTTT
j_call: TRBJ1-1; d_call: .; clone_size: .; v_call: TRBV7-2; cdr3_aa: CASSLTANTEAFF; cdr3_nt: TGTGCCAGCAGCTTAACAGCGAACACTGAAGCTTTCTTT
j_call: TRBJ2-5; d_call: TRBD2; clone_size: .; v_call: TRBV4-2; cdr3_aa: CASSPVVAGNQETQYF; cdr3_nt: TGTGCCAGCAGCCCCGTAGTAGCGGGCAACCAAGAGACCCAGTACTTC
j_call: TRBJ2-7; d_call: .; clone_size: .; v_call: TRBV30; cdr3_aa: CAWSVAMTEVYEQYF; cdr3_nt: TGTGCCTGGAGTGTGGCCATGACGGAGGTCTACGAGCAGTACTTC
j_call: TRBJ2-5; d_call: .; clone_size: .; v_call: TRBV7-3; cdr3_aa: CASSLAREETQYF; cdr3_nt: TGTGCCAGCAGCTTAGCCAGGGAAGAGACCCAGTACTTC
j_call: TRBJ1-3; d_call: .; clone_size: .; v_call: TRBV29-1; cdr3_aa: CSVVGGGGRISPRNTIYF; cdr3_nt: TGCAGCGTTGTTGGGGGGGGAGGGCGAATCTCCCCTCGAAACACCATATATTTT
j_call: TRBJ1-3; d_call: TRBD1; clone_size: few; v_call: TRBV6-5; cdr3_aa: CASIHRGGSGNTIYF; cdr3_nt: TGTGCCAGCATTCACAGGGGAGGCTCTGGAAACACCATATATTTT
j_call: TRBJ2-1; d_call: TRBD2; clone_size: .; v_call: TRBV11-1; cdr3_aa: CASNLMGGTRAYNEQFF; cdr3_nt: TGTGCCAGCAACCTAATGGGAGGGACTCGGGCCTACAATGAGCAGTTCTTC
j_call: TRBJ2-6; d_call: TRBD1; clone_size: few; v_call: TRBV18; cdr3_aa: CASSPPDRISGANVLTF; cdr3_nt: TGTGCCAGCTCACCCCCGGACAGGATCTCTGGGGCCAACGTCCTGACTTTC
j_call: TRBJ2-3; d_call: TRBD1; clone_size: .; v_call: TRBV27; cdr3_aa: CASSFSRDRGRIFPGTQYF; cdr3_nt: TGTGCCAGCAGTTTCTCTAGGGACAGGGGGCGAATTTTCCCAGGTACGCAGTATTTT
j_call: TRBJ2-1; d_call: .; clone_size: .; v_call: TRBV2; cdr3_aa: CASSEALRGSYEQFF; cdr3_nt: TGTGCCAGCAGTGAAGCGCTTCGTGGGAGCTATGAGCAGTTCTTC
j_call: TRBJ2-4; d_call: TRBD2; clone_size: .; v_call: TRBV5-1; cdr3_aa: CASGLAGERGIQYF; cdr3_nt: TGCGCCAGCGGGTTAGCGGGAGAAAGGGGCATTCAGTACTTC
j_call: TRBJ2-2; d_call: TRBD2; clone_size: .; v_call: TRBV5-6; cdr3_aa: CASSLSGTSGSGNPGELFF; cdr3_nt: TGTGCCAGCAGCTTGTCGGGGACTAGCGGGAGTGGGAACCCCGGGGAGCTGTTTTTT
j_call: TRBJ1-2; d_call: .; clone_size: .; v_call: TRBV4-2; cdr3_aa: CASSHPRGTRGYTF; cdr3_nt: TGTGCCAGCAGCCATCCCCGCGGGACCAGGGGCTACACCTTC
j_call: TRBJ2-3; d_call: TRBD2; clone_size: .; v_call: TRBV4-1; cdr3_aa: CASSQEVAGDGDTQYF; cdr3_nt: TGCGCCAGCAGCCAAGAGGTAGCGGGAGATGGAGATACGCAGTATTTT
j_call: TRBJ2-5; d_call: TRBD1; clone_size: .; v_call: TRBV7-6; cdr3_aa: CASSIRDSTGTQYF; cdr3_nt: TGTGCCAGCAGCATCCGGGACAGCACCGGGACCCAGTACTTC
j_call: TRBJ1-4; d_call: .; clone_size: .; v_call: TRBV5-5; cdr3_aa: CASSLLARANEKLFF; cdr3_nt: TGTGCCAGCAGCTTGCTTGCGAGGGCTAATGAAAAACTGTTTTTT
j_call: TRBJ2-5; d_call: .; clone_size: .; v_call: TRBV15; cdr3_aa: CATSPGTAGETQYF; cdr3_nt: TGTGCCACCAGCCCCGGGACTGCAGGAGAGACCCAGTACTTC
j_call: TRBJ1-1; d_call: .; clone_size: few; v_call: TRBV6-5; cdr3_aa: CATGGGNTEAFF; cdr3_nt: TGTGCCACCGGCGGGGGGAACACTGAAGCTTTCTTT
j_call: TRBJ2-1; d_call: TRBD2; clone_size: .; v_call: TRBV28; cdr3_aa: CASSFRTSGWRNEQFF; cdr3_nt: TGTGCCAGCAGTTTCCGGACTAGCGGGTGGAGGAATGAGCAGTTCTTC
j_call: TRBJ2-1; d_call: TRBD1; clone_size: .; v_call: TRBV4-2; cdr3_aa: CASSYSGEGAEYNEQFF; cdr3_nt: TGTGCCAGCAGCTATTCGGGCGAGGGGGCCGAGTACAATGAGCAGTTCTTC
j_call: TRBJ2-1; d_call: .; clone_size: once; v_call: TRBV7-6; cdr3_aa: CASSHPTRSSYNEQFF; cdr3_nt: TGTGCCAGCAGCCACCCTACGCGGAGCTCCTACAATGAGCAGTTCTTC
j_call: TRBJ2-7; d_call: .; clone_size: .; v_call: TRBV6-5; cdr3_aa: CASSLGANSYEQYF; cdr3_nt: TGTGCCAGCAGTTTGGGAGCTAACAGTTACGAGCAGTACTTC
j_call: TRBJ2-1; d_call: .; clone_size: .; v_call: TRBV11-2; cdr3_aa: CASSLAGVVPFPSYNEQFF; cdr3_nt: TGTGCCAGCAGCTTAGCAGGGGTTGTACCCTTTCCCTCCTACAATGAGCAGTTCTTC
j_call: TRBJ2-1; d_call: .; clone_size: .; v_call: TRBV6-1; cdr3_aa: CASNTGTPLYNEQFF; cdr3_nt: TGTGCCAGCAATACCGGGACTCCCCTCTACAATGAGCAGTTCTTC
j_call: TRBJ2-7; d_call: TRBD2; clone_size: .; v_call: TRBV5-1; cdr3_aa: CASSSRPSGTSYEQYF; cdr3_nt: TGCGCCAGCAGCTCGAGGCCTAGCGGGACCTCCTACGAGCAGTACTTC
j_call: TRBJ1-2; d_call: .; clone_size: once; v_call: TRBV11-2; cdr3_aa: CASSPPGGRNYGYTF; cdr3_nt: TGTGCCAGCAGCCCCCCCGGGGGGCGAAACTATGGCTACACCTTC
j_call: TRBJ2-1; d_call: TRBD2; clone_size: .; v_call: TRBV28; cdr3_aa: CASAAGTSGHEQFF; cdr3_nt: TGTGCCAGCGCTGCCGGGACTAGCGGACATGAGCAGTTCTTC
j_call: TRBJ1-1; d_call: TRBD1; clone_size: .; v_call: TRBV7-2; cdr3_aa: CASSPDREVAFF; cdr3_nt: TGTGCCAGCAGCCCGGACAGGGAGGTTGCTTTCTTT
j_call: TRBJ2-5; d_call: .; clone_size: few; v_call: TRBV7-2; cdr3_aa: CASSPRLQLQETQYF; cdr3_nt: TGTGCCAGCAGCCCCCGACTACAGCTCCAAGAGACCCAGTACTTC
j_call: TRBJ1-3; d_call: .; clone_size: .; v_call: TRBV11-2; cdr3_aa: CASSSDHGHQSSGNTIYF; cdr3_nt: TGTGCCAGCAGCTCAGACCACGGACACCAGAGCTCTGGAAACACCATATATTTT
j_call: TRBJ2-7; d_call: TRBD2; clone_size: .; v_call: TRBV4-3; cdr3_aa: CASSQAIGSGRGYEQYF; cdr3_nt: TGCGCCAGCAGCCAAGCGATTGGTAGCGGGAGGGGGTACGAGCAGTACTTC
j_call: TRBJ2-1; d_call: TRBD2; clone_size: .; v_call: TRBV4-3; cdr3_aa: CASSLGTSASYNEQFF; cdr3_nt: TGCGCCAGCAGCCTGGGGACTAGCGCCTCCTACAATGAGCAGTTCTTC
j_call: TRBJ2-5; d_call: .; clone_size: .; v_call: TRBV18; cdr3_aa: CASSVRGQETQYF; cdr3_nt: TGTGCCAGCTCAGTAAGGGGGCAAGAGACCCAGTACTTC
j_call: TRBJ2-7; d_call: TRBD2; clone_size: .; v_call: TRBV4-3; cdr3_aa: CASSQDRTSGDPPYEQYF; cdr3_nt: TGCGCCAGCAGCCAAGATCGGACTAGCGGGGACCCACCCTACGAGCAGTACTTC
j_call: TRBJ2-3; d_call: TRBD2; clone_size: .; v_call: TRBV15; cdr3_aa: CATNREETSGRTDTQYF; cdr3_nt: TGTGCCACCAATCGGGAAGAGACTAGCGGGAGAACAGATACGCAGTATTTT
j_call: TRBJ2-1; d_call: .; clone_size: .; v_call: TRBV14; cdr3_aa: CASSQAVRYPYNEQFF; cdr3_nt: TGTGCCAGCAGCCAAGCAGTCAGGTACCCCTACAATGAGCAGTTCTTC
j_call: TRBJ2-5; d_call: TRBD1; clone_size: .; v_call: TRBV28; cdr3_aa: CASSLEGRLRSRGTGETQYF; cdr3_nt: TGTGCCAGCAGTTTAGAAGGACGCCTCCGAAGTCGGGGGACAGGGGAGACCCAGTACTTC
j_call: TRBJ2-7; d_call: TRBD2; clone_size: .; v_call: TRBV2; cdr3_aa: CASSDGLVYEQYF; cdr3_nt: TGTGCCAGCAGCGATGGACTAGTCTACGAGCAGTACTTC
j_call: TRBJ2-3; d_call: TRBD2; clone_size: .; v_call: TRBV6-5; cdr3_aa: CASSYETSRDTQYF; cdr3_nt: TGTGCCAGCAGTTACGAGACTAGCAGGGATACGCAGTATTTT
j_call: TRBJ2-7; d_call: TRBD1; clone_size: .; v_call: TRBV27; cdr3_aa: CASSLGQATGYEQYF; cdr3_nt: TGTGCCAGCAGTTTGGGACAGGCCACGGGCTACGAGCAGTACTTC
j_call: TRBJ2-6; d_call: .; clone_size: once; v_call: TRBV7-8; cdr3_aa: CASNPRGTGANVLTF; cdr3_nt: TGTGCCAGCAACCCCAGGGGCACAGGGGCCAACGTCCTGACTTTC
j_call: TRBJ2-7; d_call: .; clone_size: .; v_call: TRBV5-1; cdr3_aa: CASSLVGGREQYF; cdr3_nt: TGCGCCAGCAGCTTGGTCGGAGGGCGGGAGCAGTACTTC
j_call: TRBJ2-2; d_call: .; clone_size: .; v_call: TRBV6-1; cdr3_aa: CAGGLSNTGELFF; cdr3_nt: TGTGCGGGGGGGCTGTCTAACACCGGGGAGCTGTTTTTT
j_call: TRBJ2-2; d_call: .; clone_size: .; v_call: TRBV6-5; cdr3_aa: CASSYPTTGTGELFF; cdr3_nt: TGTGCCAGCAGTTACCCTACAACAGGCACCGGGGAGCTGTTTTTT
j_call: TRBJ1-5; d_call: .; clone_size: few; v_call: TRBV12-2; cdr3_aa: CASRPGTDKTNQPQHF; cdr3_nt: TGTGCAAGTCGCCCCGGGACAGACAAGACCAATCAGCCCCAGCATTTT
j_call: TRBJ2-1; d_call: TRBD2; clone_size: .; v_call: TRBV10-3; cdr3_aa: CAISAGLAGVHNEQFF; cdr3_nt: TGTGCCATCAGTGCAGGACTAGCGGGGGTTCACAATGAGCAGTTCTTC